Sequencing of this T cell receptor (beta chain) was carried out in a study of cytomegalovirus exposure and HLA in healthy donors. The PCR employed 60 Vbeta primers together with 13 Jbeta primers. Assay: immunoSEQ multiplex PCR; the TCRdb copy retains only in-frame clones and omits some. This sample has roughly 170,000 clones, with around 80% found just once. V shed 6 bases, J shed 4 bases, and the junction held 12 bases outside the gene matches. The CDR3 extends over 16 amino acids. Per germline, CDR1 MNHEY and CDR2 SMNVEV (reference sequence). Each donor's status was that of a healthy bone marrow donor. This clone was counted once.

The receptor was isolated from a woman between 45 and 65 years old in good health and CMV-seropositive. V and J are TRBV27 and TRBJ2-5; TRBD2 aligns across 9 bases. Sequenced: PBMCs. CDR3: CASSKFSGSLRETQYF. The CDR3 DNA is TGTGCCAGCAGCAAATTTAGCGGGAGTCTCCGAGAGACCCAGTACTTC.